These T cell receptor beta chains were read from a single sample in a study of STAT5B mutations in CD4+ large granular lymphocyte leukemia. Sequencing used immunoSEQ multiplex PCR; TCRdb keeps in-frame clones, though not all of them. The sample holds about 26,000 clones, about 86% seen once. The sample was CD4+ T cells from blood buffy coats. The receptors stem from a human donor in good health. The CDR3 runs from the conserved cysteine through the conserved F or W. D genes are given only for firm matches. Size values are once, few and many counts, or a class for expanded clones, and some rows have none.

length	D	V	size	J	DNA	CDR3
15	TRBD1	TRBV2	.	TRBJ2-5	TGTGCCAGCAGTGCGGACAGGGGGGACCAAGAGACCCAGTACTTC	CASSADRGDQETQYF
14	TRBD2	TRBV6-4	.	TRBJ2-3	TGTGCCAGCAGTGCAGCGGGAGTCCCAGATACGCAGTATTTT	CASSAAGVPDTQYF
15	.	TRBV7-8	.	TRBJ2-3	TGTGCCAGCAGTCCACCCCCGACACTCACAGATACGCAGTATTTT	CASSPPPTLTDTQYF
14	.	TRBV27	.	TRBJ1-4	TGTGCCAGCAGTTATCAGGGTTCGCATGAAAAACTGTTTTTT	CASSYQGSHEKLFF
12	.	TRBV9	few	TRBJ2-2	TGTGCCAGCAGCGTGGAGGTCGGGGAGCTGTTTTTT	CASSVEVGELFF
19	TRBD1	TRBV4-2	.	TRBJ1-2	TGTGCCAGCAGCCGAGACATCGACAGGGGACGAAGGAGTAACTATGGCTACACCTTC	CASSRDIDRGRRSNYGYTF
15	.	TRBV5-4	.	TRBJ2-3	TGTGCCAGCAGCACCCGGAGGGCAGGGACAGATACGCAGTATTTT	CASSTRRAGTDTQYF
17	TRBD2	TRBV2	.	TRBJ2-1	TGTGCCAGCAGTGAGTTTAGCGGGGGGGCCTTTGACAATGAGCAGTTCTTC	CASSEFSGGAFDNEQFF
13	.	TRBV7-2	.	TRBJ2-5	TGTGCCAGCAGCTTAGTCACCCAAGAGACCCAGTACTTC	CASSLVTQETQYF
14	.	TRBV7-3	once	TRBJ2-7	TGTGCCAGCAGCTTTGAGCAGCTCTCCAACGAGCAGTACTTC	CASSFEQLSNEQYF
12	.	TRBV7-2	.	TRBJ2-3	TGTGCCAGCAGCCCTCAAACAGATACGCAGTATTTT	CASSPQTDTQYF
12	.	TRBV7-9	.	TRBJ2-7	TGTGCCAGCAGCTTAGTCATGACTGAGCAGTACTTC	CASSLVMTEQYF
17	.	TRBV21-1	.	TRBJ1-3	TGTGCCAGCAGCCCCTGGAGAACCCTACGGTCTGGAAACACCATATATTTT	CASSPWRTLRSGNTIYF
15	TRBD2	TRBV10-3	.	TRBJ2-1	TGTGCCATCAGTGAAACGGGAGGGATCCACAATGAGCAGTTCTTC	CAISETGGIHNEQFF
17	TRBD2	TRBV27	.	TRBJ2-7	TGTGCCAGCAGTCCCCTTTTACTAGGGAGGGCCGCCTACGAGCAGTACTTC	CASSPLLLGRAAYEQYF
16	TRBD1	TRBV28	.	TRBJ2-1	TGTGCCAGCAGTTTATCGAAACAGGGGAGCTACAATGAGCAGTTCTTC	CASSLSKQGSYNEQFF
14	TRBD1	TRBV6-6	.	TRBJ2-3	TGTGCCGGAAACCGGGACAGGAGCACAGATACGCAGTATTTT	CAGNRDRSTDTQYF
16	.	TRBV4-1	.	TRBJ1-5	TGCGCCAGCAGCCAAGAGCCCGGCCAGGGTTATCAGCCCCAGCATTTT	CASSQEPGQGYQPQHF
16	.	TRBV7-3	.	TRBJ2-6	TGTGCCAGCAGCCCCTCTGGGGTCTCTGGGGCCAACGTCCTGACTTTC	CASSPSGVSGANVLTF
16	.	TRBV25-1	.	TRBJ2-3	TGTGCCAGCAGTGGCAAATGGGTGGTTGGCACAGATACGCAGTATTTT	CASSGKWVVGTDTQYF
18	TRBD2	TRBV25-1	.	TRBJ2-1	TGTGCCAGCAGTGGGCCTACCCTAGCGGGAGGTTCCTACAATGAGCAGTTCTTC	CASSGPTLAGGSYNEQFF
18	TRBD2	TRBV5-4	.	TRBJ2-1	TGTGCCAGCAGCAACGGACTAGCGGGAGGCTCCTCCTACAATGAGCAGTTCTTC	CASSNGLAGGSSYNEQFF
13	.	TRBV19	few	TRBJ1-5	TGTGCCAGTAGTTTCGGCAATAATCAGCCCCAGCATTTT	CASSFGNNQPQHF
13	.	TRBV18	.	TRBJ1-2	TGTGCCAGCTCACCTGACGTAAACTATGGCTACACCTTC	CASSPDVNYGYTF
12	.	TRBV5-1	.	TRBJ1-1	TGCGCCAGCAGCTTGGTTGGCACTGAAGCTTTCTTT	CASSLVGTEAFF
15	TRBD1	TRBV5-4	few	TRBJ1-2	TGTGCCAGCAGCTCCGGGACAGGGGGTGACTATGGCTACACCTTC	CASSSGTGGDYGYTF
14	.	TRBV4-3	.	TRBJ2-3	TGCGCCAGCAGCCACCCCTCTGCGGGATATACGCAGTATTTT	CASSHPSAGYTQYF
12	.	TRBV7-2	once	TRBJ1-5	TGTGCCAGCAGCTTAGGAGGGCAGCCCCAGCATTTT	CASSLGGQPQHF
14	.	TRBV6-1	.	TRBJ2-1	TGTGCCAGCTTAGAGGGTCCGGGTTGGAATGAGCAGTTCTTC	CASLEGPGWNEQFF
14	.	TRBV9	.	TRBJ1-5	TGTGCCAGCAGCGTAGACGGATCCAATCAGCCCCAGCATTTT	CASSVDGSNQPQHF
17	.	TRBV15	.	TRBJ2-7	TGTGCCACCAGCCTCGACAGAGGGGGACGGTGGGTCTACGAGCAGTACTTC	CATSLDRGGRWVYEQYF
16	.	TRBV7-2	.	TRBJ1-3	TGTGCCAGCACCCTAGGTGGCGGGAGCTCTGGAAACACCATATATTTT	CASTLGGGSSGNTIYF
13	.	TRBV7-3	.	TRBJ1-1	TGTGCCAGCAGCGCCCTTGGCCGGCTCGAAGCTTTCTTT	CASSALGRLEAFF
13	.	TRBV9	.	TRBJ1-1	TGTGCCAGCAGCGGAGGAATGAACACTGAAGCTTTCTTT	CASSGGMNTEAFF
17	TRBD2	TRBV7-9	.	TRBJ2-2	TGTGCCAGCAGCCAGGGGCTAGCGGGGCCAAACACCGGGGAGCTGTTTTTT	CASSQGLAGPNTGELFF
14	TRBD1	TRBV5-1	.	TRBJ1-1	TGCGCCAGCAGCTCGGACAGGGGAGAAACTGAAGCTTTCTTT	CASSSDRGETEAFF
14	.	TRBV9	.	TRBJ1-2	TGTGCCAGCAGCGTAGCAGGAGCCAACTATGGCTACACCTTC	CASSVAGANYGYTF
14	.	TRBV6-1	.	TRBJ1-2	TGTGCCAGCAGTGAAAGGGAGGGAAACTATGGCTACACCTTC	CASSEREGNYGYTF
13	.	TRBV7-8	.	TRBJ2-3	TGTGCCAGCAGCTTAGGAGCCACAGATACGCAGTATTTT	CASSLGATDTQYF
12	.	TRBV2	.	TRBJ1-2	TGTGCCAGCAGTGAATTGCAGTATGGCTACACCTTC	CASSELQYGYTF
14	.	TRBV6-1	.	TRBJ1-1	TGTGCCAGCAGCCTGGGACACTTGAACACTGAAGCTTTCTTT	CASSLGHLNTEAFF
15	.	TRBV5-8	.	TRBJ2-4	TGTGCCAGCAGCTTGGCCGAGGGCCCCCTCACCATTCAGTACTTC	CASSLAEGPLTIQYF
13	.	TRBV7-2	.	TRBJ2-1	TGTGCCAGCAGCCCAGGGGTAGCTAATGAGCAGTTCTTC	CASSPGVANEQFF
13	.	TRBV30	.	TRBJ2-7	TGTGCCTGGAGTCAGGGAGTGGTCTACGAGCAGTACTTC	CAWSQGVVYEQYF
13	.	TRBV5-1	few	TRBJ2-4	TGCGCCAGCACACCGGGACACGGAAACATTCAGTACTTC	CASTPGHGNIQYF
14	.	TRBV5-1	.	TRBJ2-1	TGCGCCAGCAGCTTGCCCGGGGTCGACAATGAGCAGTTCTTC	CASSLPGVDNEQFF
17	.	TRBV19	.	TRBJ2-5	TGTGCCAGTAGTATATCAGGAACGACCTTAAACCAAGAGACCCAGTACTTC	CASSISGTTLNQETQYF
12	TRBD2	TRBV11-3	.	TRBJ2-1	TGTGCCAGCAGCCCCGGGACTAGCAGTCAGTTCTTC	CASSPGTSSQFF
15	.	TRBV6-4	.	TRBJ2-3	TGTGCCAGCAGTGCCCAACCGGACGGCACAGATACGCAGTATTTT	CASSAQPDGTDTQYF
14	.	TRBV11-3	.	TRBJ2-2	TGTGCCAGCAGCTTAGTAGGGGGGACCGGGGAGCTGTTTTTT	CASSLVGGTGELFF
16	.	TRBV6-5	.	TRBJ2-1	TGTGCCAGCAGTTACTCCCCGGGACTGAAACGCGATGAGCAGTTCTTC	CASSYSPGLKRDEQFF
14	.	TRBV5-1	.	TRBJ2-5	TGCGCCAGCAGCCAAAACCGGGACCCTGGGACCCAGTACTTC	CASSQNRDPGTQYF
14	.	TRBV7-8	.	TRBJ1-2	TGTGCCAGCAGCGTAGCGAAGAGCGGGGATGGCTACACCTTC	CASSVAKSGDGYTF
16	.	TRBV19	.	TRBJ1-5	TGTGCCAGCGCCACCGGGTCTCCATCGGTGGGTCAGCCCCAGCATTTT	CASATGSPSVGQPQHF
14	.	TRBV12-5	once	TRBJ2-3	TGTGCTAGTGGTTCGCCGGCGGAGCCAGATACGCAGTATTTT	CASGSPAEPDTQYF
15	TRBD2	TRBV7-2	.	TRBJ2-7	TGTGCCAGCAGCTTGACCGGGACTAGCTTCTACGAGCAGTACTTC	CASSLTGTSFYEQYF
15	.	TRBV9	.	TRBJ2-1	TGTGCCAGCAGCGTAGTTGGGACATTACACAATGAGCAGTTCTTC	CASSVVGTLHNEQFF
16	.	TRBV19	.	TRBJ2-3	TGTGCCAGTAGTATTGGGGGGCCGGGGCCCACAGATACGCAGTATTTT	CASSIGGPGPTDTQYF
20	.	TRBV4-1	.	TRBJ1-3	TGCGCCAGCAGCCAAGACAACACAGGCGTTGGCATTCCCTCTGGAAACACCATATATTTT	CASSQDNTGVGIPSGNTIYF